The entry below gives a single T cell receptor (beta chain) sequence along with its context. What it binds is unknown. Data came from immunoSEQ multiplex PCR; TCRdb stores just in-frame clones and leaves some out. The sample includes under 25,000 clones, 97% of them seen just once. CD4+CD127+ cells were sorted as the conventional CD4 T cells. These data belong to a study of B cell selection in AIRE deficiency. General study findings and limits: CDR3s were shorter in shared Treg sequences, reflecting few non-templated nucleotide insertions. Around 30% of healthy-shared Treg sequences were found among patient Tconv cells. Of roughly 3,300 shared Treg TCRbeta sequences, around 30% were healthy-donor-only and around 9.5% patient-only.

The CDR3 is made up of 14 amino acids. Germline CDR1 and CDR2: LGHNA and YSLEER. Trimming took off 1 base at V and 5 bases at J, with 11 bases between the two ends. The receptor was isolated from a human donor with AIRE deficiency. Source material: conventional CD4+ T cells sorted from PBMCs. The chain joins TRBV4-3 to TRBJ1-1; no definite D call. CDR3 protein: CASSQVRGFTEAFF. The CDR3 coding sequence is TGCGCCAGCAGCCAAGTACGGGGTTTTACTGAAGCTTTCTTT.